These 31 T cell receptor beta chains originate from one sample sequenced in a study of T cell repertoires in cytomegalovirus infection. Which antigens these TCRs recognize remains unknown. From the reads, TCRdb called clonotypes with MiXCR, one entry per CDR3 protein. The sample comprises around 430,000 distinct CDR3 sequences, about 42% of which are singletons, and 43% rests with the top ten. The specimen was cultured PBMCs, collected from culture after CMV antigen stimulation. These receptors came from a human donor in good health (CMV status not recorded). Some clones in this sample may be carry-over from other donors' samples.

V gene TRBV20-1 combines with J gene TRBJ2-7; 13 bases line up with TRBD2. With V trimmed by 3 bases and J by 2 bases, 4 bases remained unmatched. The V gene's germline CDR1 is DFQATT and CDR2 SNEGSKA (reference sequence). The CDR3 loop spans 15 amino acids. The CDR3 is CSARGLAGRTYEQYF. CDR3 DNA sequence: TGCAGTGCTAGGGGACTAGCGGGGCGAACCTACGAGCAGTACTTC.

This chain links TRBV10-2 with TRBJ2-3; D remains unclear. Germline-derived CDR1 and CDR2 are WSHSY and SAAADI. The CDR3 sequence is 16 residues long. Trimming cost V 4 bases and J 6 bases, with 20 bases left between them. CDR3 bases: TGCGCCAGCAGTGCCTCCACCCTGACATTATCCGATACGCAGTATTTT. The encoded protein is CASSASTLTLSDTQYF.

This clonotype was detected only a few times. V gene TRBV18 combines with J gene TRBJ2-5; 7 bases are shared with TRBD2. Germline-derived CDR1 and CDR2 are KGHSH and LQKENI. The CDR3 has 13 amino acids. V lost 5 bases to trimming and J lost 3 bases; unmatched junction nucleotides: 3. CDR3 sequence: CASSAGAEETQYF. In DNA, the CDR3 is TGTGCCAGCTCAGCGGGAGCTGAAGAGACCCAGTACTTC.

A few counts support this clonotype. This chain links TRBV23-1 with TRBJ1-6; 8 bases fit TRBD1. TRBV23-1 is reported as an ORF; its role is uncertain. The ends lost 6 bases at V and 4 bases at J; junction bases unmatched: 8. This CDR3 region has 16 residues. Here the CDR3 DNA reads TGCGCCAGCAGCGTCGGACAGGGCTTATATAATTCACCCCTCCACTTT. This gives the protein CASSVGQGLYNSPLHF.

This chain uses TRBV5-4 with TRBJ2-7, with unresolved D. Germline V gene sequence: CDR1 SGHNT, CDR2 YYREEE (reference sequence). The CDR3 contains 13 residues. V lost 4 bases and J 5 bases, leaving 13 bases between the germline ends. CDR3 sequence (DNA): TGTGCCAGCAGCCCCTCTCTCAGGAACGAGCAGTACTTC. Translation gives CASSPSLRNEQYF.

This chain connects TRBV7-6 to TRBJ2-7, with D perhaps matching TRBD2 (6 bases). The CDR3 sequence is 13 residues long. V was trimmed by 5 bases and J by 7 bases, leaving 15 bases between them. Germline CDR1 is SGHVS and CDR2 is FNYEAQ. CDR3 DNA: TGTGCCAGCAGCGCAGCGGGTGAAGAGGAGCAGTACTTC. As protein: CASSAAGEEEQYF.

This clonotype has more than one count but fewer than ten. The chain couples TRBV7-8 to TRBJ2-2; D possibly uses TRBD1 or TRBD2 (5 bases each). This CDR3 contains 12 residues. The germline gives CDR1 SGHVS, CDR2 FQNEAQ. Trimming took off 8 bases at V and 7 bases at J, with 11 bases between the two ends. CDR3 in amino acids: CASGARVGELFF. The DNA of the CDR3 is TGTGCCAGCGGGGCGCGGGTCGGGGAGCTGTTTTTT.

Of note for this clonotype: Compared with germline, one end of the junction differs, possibly owing to a read error. The chain carries TRBV5-8 and TRBJ1-2, with 9 bases aligning to TRBD1. The length of the CDR3 is 15 residues. Germline V gene sequence: CDR1 SGHTS, CDR2 YDEGEE. This CDR3 reads CASSLVTGGIGGYIF. As DNA, the CDR3 is TGTGCCAGCAGCTTGGTGACAGGGGGGATTGGTGGCTACATCTTC.

This clonotype has just a few counts. The CDR3 DNA follows: TGTGCCAGCAGTCGTAGCGGGGAAGGAGAGCAGTACTTC. It yields the protein CASSRSGEGEQYF. This sequence joins TRBV6-1 and TRBJ2-7, with 8 bases aligning to TRBD2. In germline, CDR1 is MNHNS, CDR2 SASEGT. The CDR3 totals 13 residues. V shed 5 bases, J shed 7 bases, and the junction held 7 bases outside the gene matches.

In DNA form, the CDR3 reads TGCGCCAGCAGCCAAGATTTATCAAGCGGGAAGCACGGGCGGGAGCAGTTCTTC. Its protein is CASSQDLSSGKHGREQFF. This chain joins TRBV4-3 and TRBJ2-1; 7 positions agree with TRBD2. J lost 10 bases, V lost 0 bases, and 18 bases had no gene match. The CDR3 consists of 18 residues. Germline assignment: CDR1 LGHNA and CDR2 YSLEER.

The chain recombines TRBV6-1 with TRBJ1-5, with 7 positions matching TRBD1. V was pared by 5 bases and J by 0 bases, with 7 bases of the junction left unmatched. There are 16 residues in the CDR3. From germline, CDR1 is MNHNS and CDR2 SASEGT. CDR3 residues: CASSYRGGNSNQPQHF. CDR3 DNA: TGTGCCAGCAGTTACAGGGGCGGGAATAGCAATCAGCCCCAGCATTTT.

The V and J genes are TRBV30 and TRBJ2-1, with D unresolved. The CDR3 loop spans 11 amino acids. Germline V gives CDR1 GTSNPN, CDR2 SVGIG (reference sequence). The V gene lost 0 bases and the J gene lost 3 bases, with 0 bases spanning the gap. The CDR3: CAWSVYNEQFF. CDR3 bases: TGTGCCTGGAGTGTCTACAATGAGCAGTTCTTC.

This clonotype was seen only a few times. The rearrangement uses TRBV7-9 and TRBJ2-5; the D call may be TRBD1 or TRBD2 (5 bases each). This CDR3 has 14 residues. Trimming left V 5 bases short and J 5 bases short, with 15 bases between. CDR1 and CDR2 from the germline V gene are SEHNR and FQNEAQ (reference sequence). The DNA for the CDR3 is TGTGCCAGCAGCCGAGGGTGGGGGTCCGAGACCCAGTACTTC. It codes for CASSRGWGSETQYF.

This rearrangement joins TRBV7-4 to TRBJ2-5, with 8 nucleotides matching TRBD1. Trimming removed 5 bases from V and 2 bases from J; junction bases left unmatched: 7. The germline V gene has CDR1 SGHVT and CDR2 SQSDAQ. This CDR3 spans 15 amino acids. CDR3 sequence (DNA): TGTGCCAGCAGCGACAGGGGAAGGGCTCAAGAGACCCAGTACTTC. This codes for CASSDRGRAQETQYF.

In this sample, this clonotype turned up a few times. The gene calls are TRBV7-8 and TRBJ2-3; 8 nucleotides line up with TRBD2. The CDR3 contains 15 residues. The germline CDR1 and CDR2 sequences are SGHVS and FQNEAQ. The V segment lost 5 bases and the J segment 6 bases; nucleotides outside the gene matches: 10. CDR3 amino acids: CASSPVAGRGDTQYF. The CDR3 bases are TGTGCCAGCAGCCCGGTAGCGGGGAGGGGGGATACGCAGTATTTT. Looking up the rest from reference TRBV7-8 and TRBJ2-3 gives the full variable domain: GAGVSQSPRYKVAKRGQDVALRCDPISGHVSLFWYQQALGQGPEFLTYFQNEAQLDKSGLPSDRFFAERPEGSVSTLKIQRTQQEDSAVYLCASSPVAGRGDTQYFGPGTRLTVL.

The genes are TRBV4-1 and TRBJ2-7; D is tentatively TRBD1 or TRBD2 (5 bases each). Per the germline V gene, CDR1 is MGHRA and CDR2 is YSYEKL. The V end was cut by 1 base, the J end by 4 bases, with 14 bases between. There are 15 residues in the CDR3. CDR3 DNA sequence: TGCGCCAGCAGCCAAGTTCGGGGCTTAGGTTACGAGCAGTACTTC. Translated: CASSQVRGLGYEQYF.

This sequence joins TRBV29-1 and TRBJ2-2; 8 positions match TRBD1. With V trimmed by 4 bases and J by 7 bases, 8 bases remained unmatched. CDR3 length: 14 amino acids. CDR1 SQVTM and CDR2 ANQGSEA come from the germline V gene. The CDR3 DNA reads as TGCAGCGTTGGACAACAGGGGGTTGGCGGGGAGCTGTTTTTT. Amino acids: CSVGQQGVGGELFF.

V gene TRBV11-2 combines with J gene TRBJ2-3, with 9 bases that match TRBD2. Losses at the gene ends were 1 base for V and 2 bases for J; bases not matched to a gene: 1. The CDR3 is 15 amino acids. Germline V gene lookup returns CDR1 SGHAT and CDR2 FQNNGV. CDR3 DNA: TGTGCCAGCAGCTTAGGGACTAGCGACACAGATACGCAGTATTTT. Its protein product is CASSLGTSDTDTQYF.

This clonotype was counted only a few times. The V gene is TRBV4-1, the J gene TRBJ2-1, with D maybe TRBD1 (6 bases). The CDR3 contains 19 residues. The V and J ends lost 4 bases and 0 bases respectively, with 22 bases between them. Germline assignment: CDR1 MGHRA and CDR2 YSYEKL. The CDR3 loop reads CASSLSGVPNRRSYNEQFF. For the CDR3, the DNA is TGCGCCAGCAGCCTATCAGGGGTCCCGAATAGGCGCTCCTACAATGAGCAGTTCTTC.

The chain joins TRBV4-1 to TRBJ1-1; perhaps TRBD1 as D (6 bases). The CDR3 has 15 amino acids. Germline V CDR1 and CDR2: MGHRA, YSYEKL. V lost 3 bases, J lost 0 bases, and 11 bases lay in between. In DNA form, the CDR3 reads TGCGCCAGCAGCCACACAGGGAACATGAACACTGAAGCTTTCTTT. Translated, it gives CASSHTGNMNTEAFF.

The chain recombines TRBV4-3 with TRBJ2-1; 7 positions agree with TRBD2. Germline CDR1 and CDR2: LGHNA and YSLEER. The CDR3 length is 23 residues. The trim removed 1 base at V and 1 base at J, leaving 25 bases unmatched. DNA for the CDR3: TGCGCCAGCAGCCAAGGGGTGGGGCGTGGTAGCGGGTCCCGGGGGAAGTCCTACAATGAGCAGTTCTTC. This sequence encodes CASSQGVGRGSGSRGKSYNEQFF.

This clonotype showed up just a few times. The rearrangement uses TRBV7-8 and TRBJ1-6, with TRBD1 as a possible D gene (5 bases). Germline V gene sequence: CDR1 SGHVS, CDR2 FQNEAQ. V was pared by 1 base and J by 7 bases, with 20 bases between. CDR3 length: 18 amino acids. This CDR3 reads CASSLEKWGGRGNSPLHF. CDR3 bases: TGTGCCAGCAGCTTAGAAAAGTGGGGAGGAAGGGGCAATTCACCCCTCCACTTT. Combining the CDR3 with reference TRBV7-8 and TRBJ1-6 gives the whole variable domain GAGVSQSPRYKVAKRGQDVALRCDPISGHVSLFWYQQALGQGPEFLTYFQNEAQLDKSGLPSDRFFAERPEGSVSTLKIQRTQQEDSAVYLCASSLEKWGGRGNSPLHFGNGTRLTVT.

This clonotype was seen a few times. The chain carries TRBV7-9 and TRBJ2-1, with 8 bases aligning to TRBD2. The CDR3 has 18 amino acids. Germline-derived CDR1 and CDR2 are SEHNR and FQNEAQ (reference sequence). The junction had 15 bases not matched to a gene; V was cut back by 2 bases and J by 6 bases. This chain's CDR3 is CASSLYVNPGLGTNEQFF. CDR3 DNA sequence: TGTGCCAGCAGCTTATATGTTAATCCGGGACTAGGAACCAATGAGCAGTTCTTC.

V and J are TRBV18 and TRBJ2-4; tentative D call: TRBD2 (5 bases). CDR1 KGHSH and CDR2 LQKENI come from the germline V gene. V lost 3 bases, J lost 3 bases, and 12 bases lay in between. The CDR3 extends over 15 amino acids. DNA of the CDR3: TGTGCCAGCTCACCGCGTCAGGAGGTCAAAAACATTCAGTACTTC. It specifies CASSPRQEVKNIQYF.

The V and J genes are TRBV15 and TRBJ1-1, with D possibly TRBD1 on 5 matching bases. V was shortened by 0 bases and J by 1 base, with 12 bases between the two germline ends. The CDR3 totals 16 residues. Germline loops: CDR1 LNHNV, CDR2 YYDKDF (reference sequence). CDR3 residues: CATSRDRRGSNTEAFF. The CDR3 DNA reads as TGTGCCACCAGCAGAGATCGTAGGGGCTCGAACACTGAAGCTTTCTTT.

The gene calls are TRBV7-2 and TRBJ2-3; 7 bases agree with TRBD2. Per the germline V gene, CDR1 is SGHTA and CDR2 is FQGNSA. The V and J ends lost 5 bases and 5 bases, in that order; junction bases with no gene match: 10. The CDR3 consists of 15 residues. CDR3 DNA sequence: TGTGCCAGCAGCACAGCTAGCGGTATGGTAGATACGCAGTATTTT. Protein: CASSTASGMVDTQYF.

This chain connects TRBV19 to TRBJ2-1, with D unclear. The V and J ends lost 7 bases and 0 bases respectively, with 16 bases between them. CDR1 and CDR2 from the germline V gene are LNHDA and SQIVND (reference sequence). There are 16 residues in the CDR3. The CDR3 loop is CASTHQGELSYNEQFF. CDR3 DNA: TGTGCCAGTACTCATCAAGGCGAACTCTCCTACAATGAGCAGTTCTTC.

This clonotype appeared many times. The rearrangement links TRBV7-2 to TRBJ2-3; 9 bases fit TRBD2. Germline loops: CDR1 SGHTA, CDR2 FQGNSA. The CDR3 is 19 amino acids. V gave up 1 base and J gave up 2 bases; unmatched junction bases: 13. The CDR3 spells CASSLVAGGPQKHTDTQYF. The CDR3 DNA reads TGTGCCAGCAGCTTAGTTGCGGGAGGGCCTCAAAAACACACAGATACGCAGTATTTT.

The rearrangement uses TRBV12-3 or TRBV12-4 and TRBJ2-7; perhaps TRBD2 as D (6 bases). The length of the CDR3 is 11 residues. The ends were cut back, 8 bases at V and 6 bases at J, with 11 bases in the middle. This CDR3 is CASLRGSEQYF. DNA for the CDR3: TGTGCCAGCCTCCGGGGGTCCGAGCAGTACTTC.

The sample holds a few counts of this clonotype. This chain joins TRBV7-9 and TRBJ1-1; D unresolved. Germline CDR1 SEHNR, CDR2 FQNEAQ (reference sequence). The CDR3 is made up of 16 amino acids. Trimming removed 5 bases at V and 1 base at J, with 17 bases between. The CDR3 DNA sequence: TGTGCCAGCAGCAAAGGAGCGCGTGTGTGGAACACTGAAGCTTTCTTT. This sequence encodes CASSKGARVWNTEAFF.

The J gene is TRBJ1-1, the V gene TRBV7-2; no clear D gene. V lost 6 bases and J lost 0, with 8 bases in between. In germline, CDR1 is SGHTA, CDR2 FQGNSA. The CDR3 totals 13 residues. The CDR3 bases are TGTGCCAGCAGGCAGAGTTTGAACACTGAAGCTTTCTTT. It yields the protein CASRQSLNTEAFF.